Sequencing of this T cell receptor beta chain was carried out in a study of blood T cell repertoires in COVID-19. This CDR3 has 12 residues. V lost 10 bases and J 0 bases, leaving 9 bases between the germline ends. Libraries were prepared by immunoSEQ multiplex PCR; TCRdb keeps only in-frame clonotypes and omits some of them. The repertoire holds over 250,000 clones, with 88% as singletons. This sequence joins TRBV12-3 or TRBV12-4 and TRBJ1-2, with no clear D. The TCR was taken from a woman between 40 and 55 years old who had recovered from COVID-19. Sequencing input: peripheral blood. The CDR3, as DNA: TGTGCCACCCTGGCCGCTAACTATGGCTACACCTTC. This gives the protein CATLAANYGYTF.